Below are 23 T cell receptor beta chains sequenced from a single sample in a study of blood T cell repertoires in COVID-19. Assay: immunoSEQ multiplex PCR; the TCRdb copy retains only in-frame clones and omits some. Altogether some 370,000 clones are present, more than 80% being singletons, with the ten largest covering roughly 1.2%. Source material: peripheral blood. These receptors all stem from a man aged 35-49 years with acute or convalescent COVID-19.

This clone occurred once. This chain's CDR3 is CASLRGGGGYTF. The DNA for the CDR3 is TGTGCCAGTCTTCGAGGGGGCGGGGGCTACACCTTC. The chain employs TRBV12-3 or TRBV12-4 and TRBJ1-2; TRBD1 matches at 7 bases. This CDR3 comprises 12 residues. The V and J ends lost 9 bases and 8 bases, in that order; junction bases with no gene match: 9.

V usage is TRBV11-3 and J usage is TRBJ2-3; 9 nucleotides line up with TRBD1. V lost 5 bases, J lost 2 bases, and 11 bases stayed unmatched. Looked up from germline, CDR1 is SGHNT and CDR2 is YENEEA. This CDR3 region has 17 residues. The CDR3 DNA follows: TGTGCCAGCAGCGGGGGGGCCCGGACAGGGGACACAGATACGCAGTATTTT. Amino acids: CASSGGARTGDTDTQYF.

This chain joins TRBV19 and TRBJ2-7; D unclear. Deletions cut 1 base from V and 5 bases from J, with 12 bases between. The CDR3 is 14 residues long. CDR1 is LNHDA and CDR2 is SQIVND in the germline V gene (reference sequence). The CDR3 protein is CASSIGVLSDEQYF. The CDR3, as DNA: TGTGCCAGTAGTATAGGAGTGCTAAGCGACGAGCAGTACTTC.

This clone was picked up one time. The chain uses TRBV30 and TRBJ2-7, with TRBD2 identical over 7 bases. Germline trimming cut 3 bases from V and 7 bases from J; bases unmatched to any gene: 12. This CDR3 is built from 14 residues. The germline gives CDR1 GTSNPN, CDR2 SVGIG (reference sequence). The CDR3 loop reads CAWSPGRGLVEQYF. In DNA, the CDR3 is TGTGCCTGGAGCCCGGGGAGGGGCCTGGTAGAGCAGTACTTC.

The chain recombines TRBV10-2 with TRBJ2-5; 9 bases are shared with TRBD2. The CDR3 totals 12 residues. J gave up 9 bases and V 5 bases, and 4 bases lay outside the gene matches. Germline V gives CDR1 WSHSY, CDR2 SAAADI. The CDR3 DNA is TGCGCCAGCAGTCTAGCGGGGCCCGCCCAGTACTTC. It specifies CASSLAGPAQYF.

In regard to this clone: Distinct nucleotide sequences in the sample also encode this CDR3. This sequence joins TRBV7-9 and TRBJ1-1, with D hard to call. V lost 1 base and J lost 0, with 3 bases in between. This CDR3 contains 13 residues. CDR1 and CDR2 from the germline V gene are SEHNR and FQNEAQ (reference sequence). CDR3 sequence: CASSLDMNTEAFF. CDR3 in DNA: TGTGCCAGCAGCTTAGATATGAACACTGAAGCTTTCTTT.

V is TRBV15 and J is TRBJ2-5; TRBD1 agrees at 7 bases. The trim removed 0 bases at V and 1 base at J, leaving 5 bases unmatched. The V gene's germline CDR1 is LNHNV and CDR2 YYDKDF (reference sequence). The CDR3 has 16 amino acids. The CDR3: CATSRDRGTLQETQYF. As DNA, the CDR3 is TGTGCCACCAGCAGAGACAGGGGGACCCTCCAAGAGACCCAGTACTTC.

This chain links TRBV30 with TRBJ1-5; TRBD1 might be the D (5 bases). Germline V lookup: CDR1 GTSNPN, CDR2 SVGIG (reference sequence). V was trimmed by 0 bases and J by 4 bases, leaving 13 bases between them. The CDR3 is made up of 15 amino acids. The CDR3 DNA reads as TGTGCCTGGAGTGTACGGGCAGGGAGGAATCAGCCCCAGCATTTT. Its translation: CAWSVRAGRNQPQHF.

This clone was recorded a few times. The chain carries TRBV7-9 and TRBJ2-5; possible D gene TRBD2, 6 bases. This CDR3 has 18 residues. The germline gives CDR1 SEHNR, CDR2 FQNEAQ (reference sequence). V gave up 5 bases and J gave up 0 bases, with 22 bases separating them. The CDR3 DNA reads TGTGCCAGCAGCGGACGGGCAGGGCGCGGGGTGGACCAAGAGACCCAGTACTTC. Translation: CASSGRAGRGVDQETQYF.

The rearrangement links TRBV5-4 to TRBJ1-3; D gene unclear. The CDR3 loop spans 15 amino acids. The germline V gene has CDR1 SGHNT and CDR2 YYREEE (reference sequence). The ends were cut back, 0 bases at V and 0 bases at J, with 7 bases in the middle. The CDR3 region is CASSLDSLSGNTIYF. The CDR3 nucleotides are TGTGCCAGCAGCTTGGACAGTCTCTCTGGAAACACCATATATTTT. Drawing the rest from reference TRBV5-4 and TRBJ1-3, the complete variable domain is ETGVTQSPTHLIKTRGQQVTLRCSSQSGHNTVSWYQQALGQGPQFIFQYYREEENGRGNFPPRFSGLQFPNYSSELNVNALELDDSALYLCASSLDSLSGNTIYFGEGSWLTVV.

The CDR3 loop reads CASSTDRDRSYEQYF. In DNA form, the CDR3 reads TGTGCCAGCAGCACCGATCGGGACAGGTCCTACGAGCAGTACTTC. The rearrangement joins TRBV7-3 to TRBJ2-7, with 8 nucleotides matching TRBD1. The CDR3 totals 15 residues. V shed 5 bases and J 1 base; nucleotides not matched to a gene: 7. Germline V gene sequence: CDR1 SGHTA, CDR2 FQGTGA. The full variable domain, with the rest looked up from reference TRBV7-3 and TRBJ2-7, is GAGVSQTPSNKVTEKGKYVELRCDPISGHTALYWYRQSLGQGPEFLIYFQGTGAADDSGLPNDRFFAVRPEGSVSTLKIQRTERGDSAVYLCASSTDRDRSYEQYFGPGTRLTVT.

The rearrangement links TRBV12-5 to TRBJ2-1; 8 nucleotides agree with TRBD1. The V segment lost 8 bases and the J segment 7 bases; nucleotides outside the gene matches: 4. The CDR3 consists of 12 residues. Germline V lookup: CDR1 LGHNT, CDR2 FRNRAP. In DNA, the CDR3 is TGTGCTAGTCGGCAGGGGGCGAATGAGCAGTTCTTC. Amino acid sequence: CASRQGANEQFF.

The J gene is TRBJ1-4, the V gene TRBV19, with TRBD1 matching over 7 bases. Germline V gene sequence: CDR1 LNHDA, CDR2 SQIVND (reference sequence). CDR3 length equals 15 residues. V shed 0 bases, J shed 5 bases, and the junction held 3 bases outside the gene matches. The CDR3 nucleotides read TGTGCCAGTAGTATAGATTGGGACAGCAATGAAAAACTGTTTTTT. This gives the protein CASSIDWDSNEKLFF.

CDR3: CASSYGIGTYEQYF. CDR3 coding DNA: TGTGCCAGCAGTTACGGGATTGGGACATACGAGCAGTACTTC. This chain uses TRBV6-2 or TRBV6-3 with TRBJ2-7; TRBD1 is a possible D gene (6 bases). Germline V gives CDR1 MNHEY, CDR2 SVGEGT. There are 14 residues in the CDR3. The V gene lost 2 bases and the J gene lost 4 bases, with 12 bases spanning the gap.

The gene calls are TRBV27 and TRBJ2-7; 9 nucleotides align to TRBD2. J gave up 3 bases and V 3 bases, and 6 bases lay outside the gene matches. The CDR3 runs 15 residues. From germline, CDR1 is MNHEY and CDR2 SMNVEV (reference sequence). The DNA for the CDR3 is TGTGCCAGCAGTTTCGAAGCGGGAGGCCTCTACGAGCAGTACTTC. This gives the protein CASSFEAGGLYEQYF.

J is TRBJ2-2 and V is TRBV5-1; 9 bases agree with TRBD2. J gave up 5 bases and V 4 bases, and 3 bases lay outside the gene matches. The CDR3 is 14 amino acids. Per germline, CDR1 SGHRS and CDR2 YFSETQ. CDR3: CASSLGLATGELFF. CDR3 DNA sequence: TGCGCCAGCAGCCTGGGACTAGCAACCGGGGAGCTGTTTTTT. The entire variable domain, with the rest obtained from reference TRBV5-1 and TRBJ2-2, is as follows: KAGVTQTPRYLIKTRGQQVTLSCSPISGHRSVSWYQQTPGQGLQFLFEYFSETQRNKGNFPGRFSGRQFSNSRSEMNVSTLELGDSALYLCASSLGLATGELFFGEGSRLTVL.

The rearrangement links TRBV19 to TRBJ2-2; TRBD1 is a possible D gene (5 bases). V was trimmed by 3 bases and J by 2 bases, leaving 10 bases between them. This CDR3 is built from 15 residues. The germline gives CDR1 LNHDA, CDR2 SQIVND (reference sequence). The CDR3 DNA sequence: TGTGCCAGTAGTATCGGGCAGGGCAACACCGGGGAGCTGTTTTTT. It codes for CASSIGQGNTGELFF.

This chain connects TRBV27 to TRBJ2-7, with D perhaps matching TRBD2 (6 bases). This CDR3 is built from 14 residues. Looked up from germline, CDR1 is MNHEY and CDR2 is SMNVEV (reference sequence). Trimming cost V 4 bases and J 4 bases, with 14 bases left between them. The CDR3 nucleotides are TGTGCCAGCAGTTCACCGGGACTTTCATACGAGCAGTACTTC. Amino acids: CASSSPGLSYEQYF.

Only a few counts were recorded for this clone. The chain uses TRBV19 and TRBJ1-1, with a weak D call TRBD1 (6 bases). The CDR3 length is 16 residues. The V end was cut by 4 bases, the J end by 2 bases, with 17 bases between. Germline V gene sequence: CDR1 LNHDA, CDR2 SQIVND (reference sequence). CDR3 sequence reads: CASSKVYGQRNTEAFF. The DNA of the CDR3 is TGTGCCAGTAGTAAAGTGTACGGACAGCGCAACACTGAAGCTTTCTTT.

The chain couples TRBV3-1 (or the pseudogene TRBV3-2) to TRBJ2-3; 8 bases fit TRBD1. V trimming: 3 bases; J trimming: 4 bases; junction bases outside the gene matches: 6. CDR3 size: 15 residues. Per the germline V gene, CDR1 is LGHDT and CDR2 is YNNKEL (reference sequence). The CDR3 is CASSQDRVEADTQYF. Written as DNA, the CDR3 is TGTGCCAGCAGCCAGGACAGGGTAGAGGCAGATACGCAGTATTTT.

In this sample, this clone turned up a few times. The chain carries TRBV14 and TRBJ2-7; 8 nucleotides line up with TRBD2. The germline gives CDR1 SGHDN, CDR2 FVKESK. The V and J ends lost 0 bases and 7 bases, in that order; junction bases with no gene match: 8. This CDR3 comprises 15 residues. The CDR3 DNA is TGTGCCAGCAGCCAAGATGGGACTAGTACCCGGGAGCAGTACTTC. Translation: CASSQDGTSTREQYF.

The chain couples TRBV4-2 to TRBJ2-2, with 9 nucleotides matching TRBD2. From germline, CDR1 is LGHNA and CDR2 YNFKEQ. The CDR3 covers 15 residues. V was clipped by 5 bases and J by 3 bases; unmatched bases: 4. CDR3 sequence reads: CASSTSSGDTGELFF. CDR3 DNA: TGTGCCAGCAGCACCTCTAGCGGGGACACCGGGGAGCTGTTTTTT.

The chain joins TRBV4-1 to TRBJ2-7, with 14 bases lining up with TRBD2. Germline CDR1 MGHRA, CDR2 YSYEKL. The V and J ends lost 3 bases and 2 bases, in that order; junction bases with no gene match: 6. The CDR3 extends over 17 amino acids. CDR3 in DNA: TGCGCCAGCAGCCAGGGACTAGCGGGAGTACTTCCCTACGAGCAGTACTTC. It yields the protein CASSQGLAGVLPYEQYF.